The rows below give T cell receptor beta chains drawn from one sample of a study of vaccination effects on CD4 cells after COVID-19. Their antigens remain unidentified. Sequenced by immunoSEQ multiplex PCR; TCRdb stores in-frame clones only, minus some. Of tens of thousands of clones in the sample, roughly three quarters were seen once. This sample comprised CD4+ T cells from PBMCs cultured with HCoV-NL63 spike peptides, obtained before COVID-19 vaccination. The receptors come from a human donor who received a COVID-19 vaccine. Both conserved end residues are part of each CDR3. A D gene is named only where the DNA matches it firmly. Size tells how often a clone was seen (once, few, many) or the class of an expanded clone, and some rows leave it out.

D,V,J,size,DNA,CDR3
-,TRBV5-1,TRBJ1-3,few,TGCGCCAGCAGCTTGGCCGGAGACTTCTCTGGAAACACCATATATTTT,CASSLAGDFSGNTIYF
-,TRBV5-1,TRBJ1-1,few,TGCGCCAGCAGCTCATCCACAGGGAGCACTGAAGCTTTCTTT,CASSSSTGSTEAFF
-,TRBV5-8,TRBJ1-1,-,TGTGCCAGCCCCAATTCGGCCCCCCTGGAGGGGTGGAACACTGAAGCTTTCTTT,CASPNSAPLEGWNTEAFF
TRBD2,TRBV29-1,TRBJ2-5,-,TGCAGCGTTGATCGGGCGGGGGGAAGAGAGACCCAGTACTTC,CSVDRAGGRETQYF
-,TRBV12-5,TRBJ2-5,-,TGTGCTAGTGGTTTGGGGGACGCAGCCCAAGAGACCCAGTACTTC,CASGLGDAAQETQYF
-,TRBV2,TRBJ1-2,-,TGTGCCAGCAGTGGACAGCCTAACTATGGCTACACCTTC,CASSGQPNYGYTF
TRBD1,TRBV6-5,TRBJ1-4,-,TGTGCCAGCACGACAGGGAAGGTTTGGGAGAAACTGTTTTTT,CASTTGKVWEKLFF
-,TRBV25-1,TRBJ2-5,-,TGTGCCAGCAGCCCTACGTGGGGTGGGGAGACCCAGTACTTC,CASSPTWGGETQYF
-,TRBV16,TRBJ1-5,-,TGTGCCAGCAGCCAATCGGGCAGTAATCAGCCCCAGCATTTT,CASSQSGSNQPQHF
TRBD2,TRBV29-1,TRBJ2-1,once,TGCAGCGTTGGGGGCTCCGGGGGGGCCACGAATGAGCAGTTCTTC,CSVGGSGGATNEQFF
TRBD2,TRBV5-1,TRBJ2-5,-,TGCGCCAGCAGCTTGGTAGCGGGGGGCCAAGAGACCCAGTACTTC,CASSLVAGGQETQYF
TRBD1,TRBV7-9,TRBJ1-2,-,TGTGCCAGCAGCTCAAATCCGGGACAGATCTTAGGATATGGCTACACCTTC,CASSSNPGQILGYGYTF
-,TRBV29-1,TRBJ1-4,-,TGCAGCGCTGGGGGCAGTAATGAAAAACTGTTTTTT,CSAGGSNEKLFF
-,TRBV6-1,TRBJ1-1,-,TGTGCCAGCAGTGACGGGGTATTGACTGAAGCTTTCTTT,CASSDGVLTEAFF
-,TRBV7-2,TRBJ2-4,-,TGTGCCAGCAGCCCGGGACCCCACAAAAACATTCAGTACTTC,CASSPGPHKNIQYF
-,TRBV5-1,TRBJ1-1,-,TGCGCCAGCAGCTTGGCTGCGAATTCGAACACTGAAGCTTTCTTT,CASSLAANSNTEAFF
-,TRBV18,TRBJ2-3,-,TGTGCCAGCTCACCCACAGATACGCAGTATTTT,CASSPTDTQYF
TRBD2,TRBV5-1,TRBJ2-1,once,TGCGCCAGCACCCTAACGACTAGCGGGGGGTACAATGAGCAGTTCTTC,CASTLTTSGGYNEQFF
TRBD1,TRBV15,TRBJ2-1,once,TGTGCCACCAGCAGAGATCTGGCACAGGGGAGTAGGAATGAGCAGTTCTTC,CATSRDLAQGSRNEQFF
TRBD2,TRBV6-4,TRBJ2-3,-,TGTGCCAGCAGCCGGGAGCGGGGGGCTAGCACAGATACGCAGTATTTT,CASSRERGASTDTQYF
-,TRBV5-1,TRBJ2-3,-,TGCGCCAGCAGCTTAGACGGGAGCCAGGGGCGCACAGATACGCAGTATTTT,CASSLDGSQGRTDTQYF
-,TRBV19,TRBJ2-1,-,TGTGCCAGTAGTATTAATCAGGGGGGATTCTCCTACAATGAGCAGTTCTTC,CASSINQGGFSYNEQFF
TRBD1,TRBV30,TRBJ2-6,-,TGTGCCTGGTACCGGGACAGGGGGCTTGGGGCCAACGTCCTGACTTTC,CAWYRDRGLGANVLTF
-,TRBV7-2,TRBJ2-5,-,TGTGCCAGCAGCTTAGCCTACGTCACCGCAGAAGAGACCCAGTACTTC,CASSLAYVTAEETQYF
-,TRBV29-1,TRBJ1-6,-,TGCAGCGCGCAGGAAAACTATAATTCACCCCTCCACTTT,CSAQENYNSPLHF
-,TRBV6-6,TRBJ2-5,-,TGTGCCAGCAGCGCGACAGGTCAAGAGACCCAGTACTTC,CASSATGQETQYF
TRBD2,TRBV7-8,TRBJ2-5,-,TGTGCCAGCAGCTTGTCTGCTACCGGGGGGGAGGAGACCCAGTACTTC,CASSLSATGGEETQYF
TRBD1,TRBV24-1,TRBJ2-2,-,TGTGCCACCAGTGACCCCGGACAGGGGGATTCCGGGGAGCTGTTTTTT,CATSDPGQGDSGELFF
-,TRBV5-1,TRBJ2-3,-,TGCGCCAGCAGCCCAACAGGCTTCTCAAGCACAGATACGCAGTATTTT,CASSPTGFSSTDTQYF
-,TRBV5-1,TRBJ1-1,-,TGCGCCAGCAGCTTGGAGGGGAACACTGAAGCTTTCTTT,CASSLEGNTEAFF
TRBD2,TRBV19,TRBJ2-3,-,TGTGCCAGTGCCTCGGGACTAGCGGGGGGAGGTACGCAGTATTTT,CASASGLAGGGTQYF
TRBD1,TRBV24-1,TRBJ1-4,-,TGTGCCACCAGTGCTTCGGACAGGGGAGTAGAAAAACTGTTTTTT,CATSASDRGVEKLFF
-,TRBV24-1,TRBJ2-2,-,TGTGCCACCAGTGAACACGGGACTAACACCGGGGAGCTGTTTTTT,CATSEHGTNTGELFF
TRBD1,TRBV10-1,TRBJ1-3,-,TGCGCCAGCAGGGAAGGGACAGACTCTGGAAACACCATATATTTT,CASREGTDSGNTIYF
-,TRBV5-6,TRBJ2-5,-,TGTGCCAGCAGCTTCAGGGGCGCGGCAGAGACCCAGTACTTC,CASSFRGAAETQYF
TRBD1,TRBV15,TRBJ1-5,-,TGTGCCACCAGCAGGGGACAGGTTAGCAATCAGCCCCAGCATTTT,CATSRGQVSNQPQHF
-,TRBV2,TRBJ2-2,-,TGTGCCAGCAGCCCGAAAAACGCCGGGGAGCTGTTTTTT,CASSPKNAGELFF
-,TRBV29-1,TRBJ2-2,-,TGCAGCGCCAGGACAATTACGAACACCGGGGAGCTGTTTTTT,CSARTITNTGELFF
-,TRBV5-1,TRBJ2-5,-,TGCGCCAGCAGTGGGACACTGGGAGAGACCCAGTACTTC,CASSGTLGETQYF
-,TRBV7-9,TRBJ2-4,-,TGTGCCAGCAGACCTCGGGCGGGAAACATTCAGTACTTC,CASRPRAGNIQYF
-,TRBV7-2,TRBJ2-4,-,TGTGCCAGCAGCCCAGATAACATTCAGTACTTC,CASSPDNIQYF
TRBD1,TRBV5-1,TRBJ1-1,-,TGCGCCAGCAGCTGGGACCTCCGGGACAGGGACATCTTTTTCTTT,CASSWDLRDRDIFFF
-,TRBV7-2,TRBJ1-1,-,TGTGCCAGCAGCTTAGTAAGGGATGGTGCTTTCTTT,CASSLVRDGAFF
-,TRBV6-2/TRBV6-3,TRBJ2-2,-,TGTGCCAGCAGTTACGTATGGGGGGCAATAGGCACCGGGGAGCTGTTTTTT,CASSYVWGAIGTGELFF
TRBD2,TRBV27,TRBJ2-1,-,TGTGCCAGCAGGCGCCCGTCTGGGGGGGGTGAGCAGTTCTTC,CASRRPSGGGEQFF
-,TRBV10-3,TRBJ2-2,-,TGTGCCATCAGTGAAAGGATCCCTTTGAACACCGGGGAGCTGTTTTTT,CAISERIPLNTGELFF
-,TRBV19,TRBJ1-5,few,TGTGCCAGTAGTATGTTTGGGGGCAGACAGCCCCAGCATTTT,CASSMFGGRQPQHF
TRBD1,TRBV7-2,TRBJ2-3,-,TGTGCCAGCAGCTTAGTGTTCGCAGGGGGCTTCGATACGCAGTATTTT,CASSLVFAGGFDTQYF
TRBD2,TRBV6-5,TRBJ2-1,-,TGTGCCAGCAGTTATCTAGCGGGGGTTTACAATGAGCAGTTCTTC,CASSYLAGVYNEQFF
TRBD2,TRBV5-1,TRBJ2-1,-,TGCGCCAGCAGCTTGGGGCTAGCGGGGTTATACAATGAGCAGTTCTTC,CASSLGLAGLYNEQFF
TRBD1,TRBV6-1,TRBJ1-2,-,TGTGCCAGCAGTTCTGGCGGCAGGGGGTTGTCTGGCTACACCTTC,CASSSGGRGLSGYTF